The clone carrying this T cell receptor beta chain was detected only a few times. The antigen is not known. This record belongs to a study of beta chain features in type 1 diabetes. General study points: The study found fewer insertions and more deletions at VDJ junctions in type 1 diabetes patients.

CD45RO/CCR7/CD25/CD127/CD95/CD27 sorting isolated CD4+ naive, central memory, regulatory and stem cell-like memory cells. The CDR3 totals 12 residues. V was cut by 2 bases and J by 6 bases, with 8 bases left in between. Germline loops: CDR1 SNHLY, CDR2 FYNNEI. cDNA synthesis used the whole RNA isolate, giving expressed TCRB sequences. This table comes from immunoSEQ multiplex PCR, and its TCRdb copy is limited to in-frame clones, with some not included. The sample lists 390,000 or so clones; around 14% were seen once. Input material: naive CD4+ T cells from blood. The receptor was isolated from a man under 40 in good health. The chain has TRBV2 and TRBJ2-7; D unclear. Written as DNA, the CDR3 is TGTGCCAGCAGTGAATTTGCAGTCGAGCAGTACTTC. Translated, it gives CASSEFAVEQYF.